This passage covers 10 T cell receptor beta chains from one sample sequenced in a study of Ad26.COV2.S vaccination and SARS-CoV-2 variants. The protocol was immunoSEQ multiplex PCR, while the TCRdb copy is restricted to in-frame clones and leaves out a portion. The table records around 450,000 clones, roughly 90% of them present only once. Treatment: some 20 received Ad26.COV2.S at low or high dose, single or two shots; about five received placebo; per-sample allocation not given. At day 63 after the first vaccine or placebo injection, samples were drawn. The sample was peripheral blood, taken in a trial of Ad26.COV2.S vaccine versus placebo. These TCRs come from a person aged 18 to 65 who received the Ad26.COV2.S COVID-19 vaccine or a placebo.

The chain is built from TRBV24-1 and TRBJ1-4; no clear D gene. V was pared by 12 bases and J by 9 bases, with 13 bases between. This CDR3 contains 11 residues. Per germline, CDR1 KGHDR and CDR2 SFDVKD. The CDR3 DNA follows: TGTGCCTTTTTACTCGACAAAAAACTGTTTTTT. Its translation is CAFLLDKKLFF.

The V call is TRBV7-8, the J call TRBJ2-5; D uncertain. Germline CDR1 is SGHVS and CDR2 is FQNEAQ. V lost 5 bases and J 2 bases, leaving 12 bases between the germline ends. The CDR3 extends over 14 amino acids. The chain's CDR3 is CASSPGPIQETQYF. The CDR3 nucleotides are TGTGCCAGCAGCCCTGGACCCATACAAGAGACCCAGTACTTC.

J is TRBJ2-1 and V is TRBV5-4; 7 bases agree with TRBD2. This CDR3 is built from 15 residues. CDR1 is SGHNT, CDR2 YYREEE, per germline (reference sequence). The V and J ends lost 4 bases and 6 bases, in that order; junction bases with no gene match: 10. CDR3 residues: CASSPPASGVNEQFF. For the CDR3, the DNA is TGTGCCAGCAGCCCCCCGGCTAGCGGAGTCAATGAGCAGTTCTTC. Full variable domain (missing parts from reference TRBV5-4 and TRBJ2-1): ETGVTQSPTHLIKTRGQQVTLRCSSQSGHNTVSWYQQALGQGPQFIFQYYREEENGRGNFPPRFSGLQFPNYSSELNVNALELDDSALYLCASSPPASGVNEQFFGPGTRLTVL.

The rearrangement uses TRBV5-1 and TRBJ1-1, with 7 nucleotides matching TRBD1. The germline V gene encodes CDR1 SGHRS and CDR2 YFSETQ. CDR3 length equals 15 residues. V shed 1 base and J 4 bases; nucleotides not matched to a gene: 7. CDR3: CASSLSRGRGTEAFF. CDR3 coding DNA: TGCGCCAGCAGCTTGTCAAGGGGGCGCGGCACTGAAGCTTTCTTT.

The chain joins TRBV28 to TRBJ1-2, with unresolved D. The CDR3 is 13 amino acids. Germline V gene lookup returns CDR1 MDHEN and CDR2 SYDVKM. V shed 8 bases and J shed 2 bases, with 12 bases lying between them. CDR3 nucleotide sequence: TGTGCCAGCGCGGGCAGGCCGAACTATGGCTACACCTTC. It translates to CASAGRPNYGYTF.

This clone was seen a few times. J is TRBJ2-3 and V is TRBV7-2; D unresolved. Trimming shortened V by 1 base and J by 1 base, and 15 bases separated the two germline ends. Germline V gives CDR1 SGHTA, CDR2 FQGNSA. The CDR3 runs to 17 residues. CDR3 sequence reads: CASSLGPPGWGTDTQYF. In nucleotides, the CDR3 is TGTGCCAGCAGCTTAGGCCCTCCCGGGTGGGGCACAGATACGCAGTATTTT.

The V call is TRBV7-9, the J call TRBJ2-4; no clear D. The V end lost 6 bases, the J end lost 6 bases, and 12 bases lay between the germline ends. This CDR3 comprises 13 residues. Germline V CDR1 and CDR2: SEHNR, FQNEAQ (reference sequence). CDR3 loop: CASRPPYSNIQYF. The CDR3 DNA reads as TGTGCCAGCAGGCCCCCTTATTCAAACATTCAGTACTTC.

This CDR3 reads CASSPDRVGQPQHF. The CDR3 bases are TGTGCCAGCAGCCCGGACAGGGTTGGGCAGCCCCAGCATTTT. The rearrangement uses TRBV27 and TRBJ1-5; 8 nucleotides line up with TRBD1. There are 14 residues in the CDR3. CDR1 and CDR2 from the germline V gene are MNHEY and SMNVEV (reference sequence). V lost 6 bases, J lost 7 bases, and 8 bases stayed unmatched.

This sequence joins TRBV7-9 and TRBJ2-3; D remains ambiguous. V was clipped by 2 bases and J by 6 bases, with 6 bases between them. The V gene's germline CDR1 is SEHNR and CDR2 FQNEAQ (reference sequence). The CDR3 has 12 amino acids. Here the CDR3 DNA reads TGTGCCAGCAGCTTATACTCCGATACGCAGTATTTT. This encodes CASSLYSDTQYF.

The chain uses TRBV5-1 and TRBJ2-1; 7 nucleotides match TRBD1. The CDR3 consists of 15 residues. V shed 4 bases, J shed 4 bases, and the junction held 8 bases outside the gene matches. Germline CDR1 SGHRS, CDR2 YFSETQ. CDR3 in amino acids: CASSLRQGLYNEQFF. The CDR3 region has the DNA TGCGCCAGCAGCCTTCGACAGGGTTTATACAATGAGCAGTTCTTC.